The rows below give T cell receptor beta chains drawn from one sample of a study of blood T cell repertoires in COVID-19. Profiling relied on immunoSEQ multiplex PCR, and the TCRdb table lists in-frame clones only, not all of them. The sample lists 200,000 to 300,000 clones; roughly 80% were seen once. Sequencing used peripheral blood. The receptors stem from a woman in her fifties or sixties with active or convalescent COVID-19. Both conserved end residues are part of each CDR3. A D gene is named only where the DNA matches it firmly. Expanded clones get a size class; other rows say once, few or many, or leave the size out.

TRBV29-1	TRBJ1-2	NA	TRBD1	TGCAGCGTGTCCAAACTAACGGGACAGGGAAGGATCGACTATGGCTACACCTTC	CSVSKLTGQGRIDYGYTF
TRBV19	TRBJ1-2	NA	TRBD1	TGTGCCAGTAGTACCACAGGGGGCTCCGGCTACACCTTC	CASSTTGGSGYTF
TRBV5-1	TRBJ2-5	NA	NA	TGCGCCAGCAGCTTGGTGGCAGGGAAGGGAGAGACCCAGTACTTC	CASSLVAGKGETQYF
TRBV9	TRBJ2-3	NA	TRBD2	TGTGCCAGCAGCGTCGGGGCGACTGGGACTAGCGGGGGGAAGGATACGCAGTATTTT	CASSVGATGTSGGKDTQYF
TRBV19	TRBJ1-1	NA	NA	TGTGCCAGTAAAACAGGACAGTCTTGGAACACTGAAGCTTTCTTT	CASKTGQSWNTEAFF
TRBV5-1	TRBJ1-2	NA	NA	TGCGCCAGCAGCTTAGAGGACAGAAACTATGGCTACACCTTC	CASSLEDRNYGYTF
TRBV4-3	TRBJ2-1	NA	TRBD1	TGCGCCAGCTCTCCGGGACAGGGGGGCGGATATGAGCAGTTCTTC	CASSPGQGGGYEQFF
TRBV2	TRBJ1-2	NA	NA	TGTGCCAGCAGTGAAGGAGGAGCTGTAGCTAACTATGGCTACACCTTC	CASSEGGAVANYGYTF
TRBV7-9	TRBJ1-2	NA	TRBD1	TGTGCCAGCAGTCTGACAGGGTATTCGGCTAACTATGGCTACACCTTC	CASSLTGYSANYGYTF
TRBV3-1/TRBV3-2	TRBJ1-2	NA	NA	TGTGCCAGCAGCCAAGGGTACTACACGAACTATGGCTACACCTTC	CASSQGYYTNYGYTF
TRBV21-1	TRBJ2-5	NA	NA	TGTGCCAGCAGCCTCCGGACTAGCGGGGGAAATGAAGAGACCCAGTACTTC	CASSLRTSGGNEETQYF
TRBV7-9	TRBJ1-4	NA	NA	TGTGCCAGCAGTGGAGGGTCCCTCACAACTAATGAAAAACTGTTTTTT	CASSGGSLTTNEKLFF
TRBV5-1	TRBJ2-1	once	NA	TGCGCCAGCAGCTTGCACCCCACTAGTTCCCTTGCCTACAATGAGCAGTTCTTC	CASSLHPTSSLAYNEQFF
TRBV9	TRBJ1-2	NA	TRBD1	TGTGCCAGCAGCACCCCCCCGGACAGGGGGCGCCTCAACTATGGCTACACCTTC	CASSTPPDRGRLNYGYTF
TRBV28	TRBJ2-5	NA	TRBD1	TGTGCCAGCAGTTTTGCCGGGACAGGGAAAGAGACCCAGTACTTC	CASSFAGTGKETQYF
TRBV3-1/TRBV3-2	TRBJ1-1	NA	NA	TGTGCCAGCAGCCAAGTGGGGGGTGGAGTCAACACTGAAGCTTTCTTT	CASSQVGGGVNTEAFF
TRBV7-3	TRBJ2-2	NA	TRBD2	TGTGCCAGCAGTAGTGCGGGGGCGAACACCGGGGAGCTGTTTTTT	CASSSAGANTGELFF